The 23 T cell receptor beta chains below come from one sample, sequenced in a study of control samples from healthy donors and cancer patients. Sequencing used immunoSEQ multiplex PCR; TCRdb keeps in-frame clones, though not all of them. The sample holds about 51,000 clones, approximately 89% seen once. The material sequenced was PBMCs. The receptors come from a man aged 40-50 years with colorectal cancer.

The V gene is TRBV6-2 or TRBV6-3, the J gene TRBJ1-1, with 7 bases fitting TRBD1. The CDR3 spans 19 residues. The germline V gene has CDR1 MNHEY and CDR2 SVGEGT. Trimming at V came to 1 base and at J to 3 bases, leaving 17 bases not matched to a gene. The CDR3 spells CASSYYIPSGQTEDTEAFF. The CDR3 nucleotides read TGTGCCAGCAGTTACTATATCCCCTCGGGACAGACCGAAGACACTGAAGCTTTCTTT.

The chain is built from TRBV5-1 and TRBJ1-3; D is unclear. CDR3 length: 16 residues. Germline CDR1 and CDR2: SGHRS and YFSETQ. V was pared by 5 bases and J by 7 bases, with 22 bases between. CDR3 nucleotides: TGCGCCAGCAGACCGGGGTCCGGAGTGGACGGGAACACCATATATTTT. The encoded protein is CASRPGSGVDGNTIYF.

The chain employs TRBV11-2 and TRBJ2-7; no firm D call. Trimming took 2 bases from V and 2 from J, leaving 10 bases between them. The CDR3 runs to 14 residues. Per the germline V gene, CDR1 is SGHAT and CDR2 is FQNNGV. CDR3 sequence reads: CASSLSQRTYEQYF. CDR3 nucleotide sequence: TGTGCCAGCAGCTTAAGCCAGAGAACCTACGAGCAGTACTTC.

This chain links TRBV2 with TRBJ2-7; D uncertain. CDR3 length equals 12 residues. CDR1 is SNHLY, CDR2 FYNNEI, per germline. V was shortened by 3 bases and J by 3 bases, with 6 bases between the two germline ends. The DNA of the CDR3 is TGTGCCAGCAGTGACGAGTTCTACGAGCAGTACTTC. It yields the protein CASSDEFYEQYF.

The gene calls are TRBV3-1 (or the pseudogene TRBV3-2) and TRBJ2-7, with 9 positions matching TRBD2. The CDR3 consists of 15 residues. CDR1 and CDR2 (germline): LGHDT, YNNKEL (reference sequence). The V segment lost 2 bases and the J segment 1 base; nucleotides outside the gene matches: 3. The CDR3 DNA follows: TGTGCCAGCAGCCAACGACTAGCGGTATCCTACGAGCAGTACTTC. Translation gives CASSQRLAVSYEQYF.

In this sample, this clone turned up a few times. The chain uses TRBV5-1 and TRBJ1-1, with 7 bases matching TRBD1. The V gene end was trimmed by 5 bases and the J gene end by 7 bases; junction bases not matched to a gene: 5. Germline V gene sequence: CDR1 SGHRS, CDR2 YFSETQ. The CDR3 has 12 amino acids. DNA of the CDR3: TGCGCCAGCAGGGTAACAGGGGATGAAGCTTTCTTT. This encodes CASRVTGDEAFF.

This clone was seen a few times. The V and J genes are TRBV3-1 (or the pseudogene TRBV3-2) and TRBJ1-2; D is undetermined. The germline CDR1 and CDR2 sequences are LGHDT and YNNKEL (reference sequence). The CDR3 has 13 residues. Trimming cost V 4 bases and J 2 bases, with 8 bases left between them. The CDR3 loop is CASSLGSNYGYTF. The CDR3 region has the DNA TGTGCCAGCAGCCTTGGGTCGAACTATGGCTACACCTTC.

The V call is TRBV4-2, the J call TRBJ1-6; the D gene is possibly TRBD1 (5 bases). The CDR3 runs 12 residues. The V and J ends lost 3 bases and 8 bases respectively, with 5 bases between them. Germline loops: CDR1 LGHNA, CDR2 YNFKEQ. The CDR3 nucleotides are TGTGCCAGCAGCCAGGGGCATTCACCCCTCCACTTT. It yields the protein CASSQGHSPLHF.

V usage is TRBV18 and J usage is TRBJ1-4; TRBD1 is a possible D gene (5 bases). Trimming took off 3 bases at V and 6 bases at J, with 11 bases between the two ends. CDR1 is KGHSH, CDR2 LQKENI, per germline. The CDR3 contains 14 residues. The CDR3 nucleotides read TGTGCCAGCTCACCCGGGGCCCGGCATGAAAAACTGTTTTTT. Protein: CASSPGARHEKLFF.

The genes are TRBV5-5 and TRBJ1-1, with 7 bases aligning to TRBD1. Germline assignment: CDR1 SGHKS and CDR2 YYEKEE (reference sequence). The CDR3 totals 13 residues. V lost 4 bases and J lost 4; bases outside the gene matches: 4. CDR3 region: CASSIGTATEAFF. CDR3 bases: TGTGCCAGCAGCATCGGGACAGCCACTGAAGCTTTCTTT. Together with reference TRBV5-5 and TRBJ1-1, the CDR3 gives the full variable domain: DAGVTQSPTHLIKTRGQQVTLRCSPISGHKSVSWYQQVLGQGPQFIFQYYEKEERGRGNFPDRFSARQFPNYSSELNVNALLLGDSALYLCASSIGTATEAFFGQGTRLTVV.

CDR3 sequence reads: CASSIRDRVNEKLFF. The CDR3 coding sequence is TGTGCCAGTAGTATAAGGGACAGGGTAAATGAAAAACTGTTTTTT. The V call is TRBV19, the J call TRBJ1-4; 9 bases match TRBD1. The CDR3 loop spans 15 amino acids. CDR1 and CDR2 from the germline V gene are LNHDA and SQIVND (reference sequence). The J segment lost 5 bases and the V segment lost 2 bases, leaving 3 bases of the junction unmatched. The complete variable domain, with remaining parts taken from reference TRBV19 and TRBJ1-4, reads DGGITQSPKYLFRKEGQNVTLSCEQNLNHDAMYWYRQDPGQGLRLIYYSQIVNDFQKGDIAEGYSVSREKKESFPLTVTSAQKNPTAFYLCASSIRDRVNEKLFFGSGTQLSVL.

The chain has TRBV30 and TRBJ2-2, with D hard to call. CDR1 is GTSNPN, CDR2 SVGIG, per germline (reference sequence). V was pared by 0 bases and J by 3 bases, with 11 bases between. The CDR3 consists of 15 residues. This CDR3 is CAWSVLTEHTGELFF. CDR3 in DNA: TGTGCCTGGAGTGTTTTAACAGAGCACACCGGGGAGCTGTTTTTT.

In regard to this clone: Other DNA sequences in this sample translate to the same CDR3. The rearrangement joins TRBV7-9 to TRBJ1-5; a possible D gene is TRBD1 (5 bases). The V end was cut by 5 bases, the J end by 6 bases, with 14 bases between. The CDR3 has 14 residues. The V gene's germline CDR1 is SEHNR and CDR2 FQNEAQ (reference sequence). The CDR3 protein is CASSREGWGQPQHF. Written as DNA, the CDR3 is TGTGCCAGCAGCCGCGAGGGGTGGGGTCAGCCCCAGCATTTT.

The CDR3 region has the DNA TGTGCCAGCACCCCAACCTTCTACAATGAGCAGTTCTTC. Its translation: CASTPTFYNEQFF. The V and J genes are TRBV6-2 or TRBV6-3 and TRBJ2-1; D gene uncertain. Per germline, CDR1 MNHEY and CDR2 SVGEGT. The V and J ends lost 7 bases and 3 bases respectively, with 10 bases between them. The CDR3 spans 13 residues.

The gene calls are TRBV4-1 and TRBJ1-1; D not certain. The CDR3 has 17 amino acids. Between the trimmed V and J ends, which lost 5 bases and 3 bases, there was a span of 22 bases. The germline gives CDR1 MGHRA, CDR2 YSYEKL. CDR3 sequence: CASSSQLRALGYTEAFF. The CDR3 region has the DNA TGCGCCAGCAGCTCACAACTCCGAGCCCTCGGGTACACTGAAGCTTTCTTT.

The genes are TRBV24-1 and TRBJ2-7; 13 bases match TRBD2. The CDR3 is made up of 19 amino acids. CDR1 is KGHDR and CDR2 is SFDVKD in the germline V gene. V lost 4 bases, J lost 1 base, and 12 bases stayed unmatched. CDR3 bases: TGTGCCACCAGTGACCAACACGACTGGACTAGCGGGAGTTCCTACGAGCAGTACTTC. Protein sequence: CATSDQHDWTSGSSYEQYF.

V gene TRBV11-3 combines with J gene TRBJ1-1, with 7 bases lining up with TRBD1. The CDR3 has 14 amino acids. Trimming removed 2 bases from V and 5 bases from J; junction bases left unmatched: 5. Germline loops: CDR1 SGHNT, CDR2 YENEEA. The CDR3 nucleotides read TGTGCCAGCAGCTTATTGGGACAGTCTACTGAAGCTTTCTTT. Its protein is CASSLLGQSTEAFF.

The genes are TRBV7-9 and TRBJ1-1, with 9 nucleotides matching TRBD1. Trimming removed 4 bases from V and 4 bases from J; junction bases left unmatched: 4. The CDR3 runs 14 residues. Germline V gene sequence: CDR1 SEHNR, CDR2 FQNEAQ (reference sequence). Written as DNA, the CDR3 is TGTGCCAGCAGCTGGGGACAGGGACCCACTGAAGCTTTCTTT. Translating gives CASSWGQGPTEAFF.

The gene calls are TRBV4-3 and TRBJ1-2, with D tentatively TRBD1 (6 bases). CDR3 length: 16 amino acids. V was clipped by 0 bases and J by 3 bases, with 14 bases between them. Germline V gene data show CDR1 as LGHNA and CDR2 as YSLEER. CDR3 sequence: CASSQDNYRAYYGYTF. In nucleotides, the CDR3 is TGCGCCAGCAGCCAAGATAATTACAGGGCGTACTATGGCTACACCTTC.

The chain has TRBV21-1 and TRBJ1-2. TRBV21-1 is a pseudogene. This CDR3 is 13 amino acids long. As DNA, the CDR3 is TGTGCCAGCAGCAATTCCGGGAGCGATGGCTACACCTTC. As protein: CASSNSGSDGYTF.

The V gene is TRBV7-8, the J gene TRBJ1-6; D uncertain. The CDR3 has 13 amino acids. V dropped 2 bases and J dropped 9 bases, with 8 bases sitting between them. Germline V gene data show CDR1 as SGHVS and CDR2 as FQNEAQ. The DNA for the CDR3 is TGTGCCAGCAGCTTAATCGGGGTTTCACCCCTCCACTTT. This encodes CASSLIGVSPLHF.

This sequence joins TRBV6-5 and TRBJ2-1; no definite D call. Per the germline V gene, CDR1 is MNHEY and CDR2 is SVGAGI. The germline V and J ends were trimmed by 2 bases and 6 bases, with 5 bases remaining between them. The CDR3 length is 12 residues. CDR3: CASSYASNEQFF. The CDR3 DNA reads as TGTGCCAGCAGTTACGCATCCAATGAGCAGTTCTTC.

V gene TRBV18 combines with J gene TRBJ1-2; 7 bases align to TRBD1. The CDR3 is 16 residues long. V lost 8 bases to trimming and J lost 6 bases; unmatched junction nucleotides: 18. Per the germline V gene, CDR1 is KGHSH and CDR2 is LQKENI. CDR3 DNA sequence: TGTGCCAGCACTACATTTACAGGGGTTCAAGGTCATGGCTACACCTTC. It translates to CASTTFTGVQGHGYTF.